What follows is one T cell receptor beta chain and its context. Its target is not known. This specimen comes from a study of shared clonotypes between healthy human individuals. Study background: Two women and three men aged 18 to 49 served as donors.

CDR3 length equals 13 residues. From germline, CDR1 is ENHRY and CDR2 SYGVKD. Trimming stripped 3 bases from V and 7 bases from J, with 13 bases between. Overall study findings and caveats: Among several donors, around 5% of naive CD4 clonotypes were found in common. Non-shared clonotypes were found to have lower generation probabilities than the clonotypes that were shared by all four of the sorted-subset donors.

Into CD45RA+ naive and CD45RA-negative memory subsets, the CD4+ cells were split. The protocol was immunoSEQ multiplex PCR, while the TCRdb copy is restricted to in-frame clones and leaves out a portion. The sample holds about 2.4 million clones, approximately 94% seen once. The sequencing sample was made of naive CD4+ T cells from PBMCs. Sample subset: CD45RA+ positively selected. The V gene is TRBV10-3, the J gene TRBJ2-7; TRBD1 is a possible D gene (6 bases). The origin of this receptor is a man younger than 35 in good health. Some clones in this sample may be carry-over from other donors' samples. CDR3 loop: CAISETGLWEQYF. As DNA, the CDR3 is TGTGCCATCAGTGAAACAGGGTTGTGGGAGCAGTACTTC.